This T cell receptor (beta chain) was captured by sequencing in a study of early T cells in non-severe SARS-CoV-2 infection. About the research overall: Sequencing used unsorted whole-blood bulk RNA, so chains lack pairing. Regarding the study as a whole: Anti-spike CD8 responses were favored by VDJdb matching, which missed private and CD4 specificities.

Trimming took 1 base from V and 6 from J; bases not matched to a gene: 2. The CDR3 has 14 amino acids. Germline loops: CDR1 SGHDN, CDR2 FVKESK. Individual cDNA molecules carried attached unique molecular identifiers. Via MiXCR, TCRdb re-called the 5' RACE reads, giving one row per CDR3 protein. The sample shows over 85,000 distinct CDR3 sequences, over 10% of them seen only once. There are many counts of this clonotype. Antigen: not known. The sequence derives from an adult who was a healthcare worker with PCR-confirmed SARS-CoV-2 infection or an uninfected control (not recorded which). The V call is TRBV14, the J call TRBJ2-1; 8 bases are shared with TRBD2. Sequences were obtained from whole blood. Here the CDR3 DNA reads TGTGCCAGCAGCCAAGCGGGAGGGTCCAATGAGCAGTTCTTC. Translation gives CASSQAGGSNEQFF.